This record looks at one T cell receptor beta chain sequence and its context. Trimming removed 4 bases at V and 4 bases at J, with 18 bases between. In germline, CDR1 is SGHRS, CDR2 YFSETQ. The CDR3 is made up of 16 amino acids. The source of the sample is a study of blood T cell repertoires in COVID-19. Study as a whole: Acute-phase and convalescent COVID-19 samples originated in the United States, Italy and Spain. T cells, B-cell-depleted T cells, or PBMCs provided the cDNA or gDNA that served as material.

Per the original data handling: How many nucleated cells were present was estimated from reference gene primer amplification. TCRdb's table, derived via immunoSEQ multiplex PCR, lists solely in-frame clones and lacks some. The D gene and trimming were derived from the DNA, and the V and J assignments and clone size from that table. The sample lists about 190,000 clones; roughly four fifths were seen once. Sequenced sample: peripheral blood. This sequence joins TRBV5-1 and TRBJ2-1, with a possible D match to TRBD2 (7 bases). This receptor was obtained from a woman in her seventies with active or convalescent COVID-19. CDR3 DNA sequence: TGCGCCAGCAGCCCGGCGGGGGCTAGCGGTTACAATGAGCAGTTCTTC. Translated: CASSPAGASGYNEQFF.